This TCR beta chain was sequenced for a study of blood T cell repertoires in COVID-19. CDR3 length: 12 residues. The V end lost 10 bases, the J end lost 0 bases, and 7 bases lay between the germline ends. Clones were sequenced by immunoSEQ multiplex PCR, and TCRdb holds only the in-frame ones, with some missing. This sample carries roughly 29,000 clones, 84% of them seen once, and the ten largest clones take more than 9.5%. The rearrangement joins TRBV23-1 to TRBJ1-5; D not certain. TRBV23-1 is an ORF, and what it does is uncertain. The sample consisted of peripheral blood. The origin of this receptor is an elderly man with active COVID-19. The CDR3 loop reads CAIQDSNQPQHF. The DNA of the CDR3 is TGCGCCATTCAGGATAGCAATCAGCCCCAGCATTTT.